The 18 T cell receptor beta chains given below trace back to one sample, sequenced in a study of chronic HIV infection and antiretroviral therapy. Each CDR3 protein gets one entry after TCRdb re-called the 5' RACE reads with MiXCR. The data hold 40,000 to 50,000 distinct CDR3 sequences, with 15% to 20% observed a single time. Source material: peripheral blood. The receptors stem from an adult who had HIV and had not received antiretroviral therapy, or was an uninfected healthy control (not recorded which).

This clonotype was observed a handful of times. V is TRBV7-8 and J is TRBJ1-5; TRBD1 might be the D (5 bases). The germline V gene has CDR1 SGHVS and CDR2 FQNEAQ. Trimming shortened V by 1 base and J by 4 bases, and 11 bases separated the two germline ends. This CDR3 is built from 15 residues. This chain's CDR3 is CASSLVRGPNQPQHF. For the CDR3, the DNA is TGTGCCAGCAGCTTAGTGAGGGGACCAAATCAGCCCCAGCATTTT.

The J gene is TRBJ2-3, the V gene TRBV5-4; D unclear. CDR1 SGHNT and CDR2 YYREEE come from the germline V gene (reference sequence). V lost 3 bases and J lost 3, with 11 bases in between. The CDR3 covers 14 residues. For the CDR3, the DNA is TGTGCCAGCAGCTCCAGGAGACGAACAGATACGCAGTATTTT. It encodes CASSSRRRTDTQYF. The whole variable domain, remainder taken from reference TRBV5-4 and TRBJ2-3, is ETGVTQSPTHLIKTRGQQVTLRCSSQSGHNTVSWYQQALGQGPQFIFQYYREEENGRGNFPPRFSGLQFPNYSSELNVNALELDDSALYLCASSSRRRTDTQYFGPGTRLTVL.

The gene calls are TRBV12-3 or TRBV12-4 and TRBJ2-3; no reliable D call. Trimming removed 2 bases from V and 7 bases from J, with 1 base in between. This CDR3 is built from 10 residues. For the CDR3, the DNA is TGTGCCAGCAGTTTAAATACGCAGTATTTT. Translated, it gives CASSLNTQYF.

This clonotype was picked up a small number of times. The chain combines TRBV19 with TRBJ1-5; D perhaps matches TRBD1 (6 bases). The V gene's germline CDR1 is LNHDA and CDR2 SQIVND (reference sequence). V was cut by 10 bases and J by 1 base, with 11 bases left in between. CDR3 length: 13 residues. CDR3 DNA sequence: TGTGCCACCCGGGACAACAGCAATCAGCCCCAGCATTTT. This codes for CATRDNSNQPQHF.

The chain employs TRBV11-2 and TRBJ1-4; D remains ambiguous. The CDR3 is 15 amino acids. Per the germline V gene, CDR1 is SGHAT and CDR2 is FQNNGV. V was shortened by 0 bases and J by 3 bases, with 8 bases between the two germline ends. The chain's CDR3 is CASSLERGPNEKLFF. The DNA of the CDR3 is TGTGCCAGCAGCTTAGAGAGAGGGCCTAATGAAAAACTGTTTTTT.

J is TRBJ2-1 and V is TRBV7-9; D is unclear. V was clipped by 3 bases and J by 6 bases, with 9 bases between them. There are 13 residues in the CDR3. The germline V gene has CDR1 SEHNR and CDR2 FQNEAQ (reference sequence). Here the CDR3 reads CASSFSTINEQFF. CDR3 in DNA: TGTGCCAGCAGCTTCAGCACAATCAATGAGCAGTTCTTC.

The chain combines TRBV5-1 with TRBJ2-7; a weak D match, TRBD2 (5 bases). V shed 5 bases and J shed 1 base, with 10 bases lying between them. CDR1 is SGHRS, CDR2 YFSETQ, per germline. This CDR3 region has 13 residues. CDR3 sequence reads: CASRRTDSYEQYF. For the CDR3, the DNA is TGCGCCAGCAGACGGACTGATTCCTACGAGCAGTACTTC.

The sample holds a few counts of this clonotype. The genes are TRBV4-1 and TRBJ1-6; 9 bases line up with TRBD1. In germline, CDR1 is MGHRA, CDR2 YSYEKL. CDR3 length equals 17 residues. The trim removed 0 bases at V and 9 bases at J, leaving 9 bases unmatched. The CDR3 coding sequence is TGCGCCAGCAGCCAAGAAGATCCCCGGGACAGGGCTTCACCCCTCCACTTT. Translated: CASSQEDPRDRASPLHF.

This clonotype occurred a few times. The chain joins TRBV28 to TRBJ2-3; TRBD2 is a possible D gene (6 bases). CDR3 length: 14 residues. Germline V CDR1 and CDR2: MDHEN, SYDVKM. Trimming took 1 base from V and 6 from J, leaving 11 bases between them. CDR3 DNA sequence: TGTGCCAGCAGTTTATCCAACGGAGGGGATACGCAGTATTTT. Amino acid sequence: CASSLSNGGDTQYF.

This chain links TRBV29-1 with TRBJ2-3; tentatively, D is TRBD1 (5 bases). Trimming shortened V by 4 bases and J by 3 bases, and 11 bases separated the two germline ends. CDR3 length equals 13 residues. Germline assignment: CDR1 SQVTM and CDR2 ANQGSEA. CDR3 in amino acids: CSVAGILTDTQYF. CDR3 in DNA: TGCAGCGTTGCAGGGATATTAACAGATACGCAGTATTTT.

This clonotype was detected many times. The chain carries TRBV28 and TRBJ2-1, with 14 bases lining up with TRBD2. Germline V gene data show CDR1 as MDHEN and CDR2 as SYDVKM. This CDR3 is built from 18 residues. The V gene end was trimmed by 3 bases and the J gene end by 9 bases; junction bases not matched to a gene: 13. The CDR3, as DNA: TGTGCCAGCAGTTTGCAGGGACTAGCGGGAGAACGGGCGGGTGAGCAGTTCTTC. This sequence encodes CASSLQGLAGERAGEQFF.

This clonotype turned up a few times. The DNA of the CDR3 is TGTGCCAGTAGGAGCGGGGCGCGGGAGTACCACAATGAGCAGTTCTTC. Translating gives CASRSGAREYHNEQFF. This rearrangement joins TRBV19 to TRBJ2-1; TRBD2 agrees at 7 bases. V was pared by 6 bases and J by 5 bases, with 13 bases of the junction left unmatched. The CDR3 has 16 amino acids. Looked up from germline, CDR1 is LNHDA and CDR2 is SQIVND (reference sequence).

In this sample, this clonotype turned up a few times. The genes are TRBV5-6 and TRBJ2-7; D may be TRBD1 (6 bases). V dropped 4 bases and J dropped 1 base, with 12 bases sitting between them. The CDR3 loop spans 14 amino acids. Germline CDR1 is SGHDT and CDR2 is YYEEEE. The CDR3 sequence: CASSPDRRSYEQYF. The CDR3, as DNA: TGTGCCAGCAGCCCCGACAGGAGGTCCTACGAGCAGTACTTC.

This chain uses TRBV5-1 with TRBJ2-3; maybe TRBD2 (5 bases). Germline V CDR1 and CDR2: SGHRS, YFSETQ. Trimming stripped 3 bases from V and 2 bases from J, with 13 bases between. The CDR3 loop spans 15 amino acids. Written as DNA, the CDR3 is TGCGCCAGCAGCTGGGCGGGCCTAAACACAGATACGCAGTATTTT. It codes for CASSWAGLNTDTQYF.

The chain joins TRBV7-2 to TRBJ2-2; D unresolved. V was cut by 5 bases and J by 5 bases, with 6 bases left in between. The CDR3 has 12 residues. Germline values: CDR1 SGHTA, CDR2 FQGNSA. The CDR3 protein is CASSLETGELFF. CDR3 nucleotides: TGTGCCAGCAGCCTAGAAACCGGGGAGCTGTTTTTT.

The chain employs TRBV5-1 and TRBJ1-1; 8 positions agree with TRBD1. Looked up from germline, CDR1 is SGHRS and CDR2 is YFSETQ. V lost 2 bases, J lost 3 bases, and 6 bases stayed unmatched. The CDR3 length is 15 residues. The CDR3 region has the DNA TGCGCCAGCAGCTTAACAGGGGGGGAATACACTGAAGCTTTCTTT. It specifies CASSLTGGEYTEAFF.

CDR3 loop: CASSQLRLAGVYEQYF. Written as DNA, the CDR3 is TGCGCCAGCAGCCAACTCAGACTAGCGGGAGTATACGAGCAGTACTTC. The chain uses TRBV4-1 and TRBJ2-7, with 12 positions matching TRBD2. The V and J ends lost 2 bases and 4 bases, in that order; junction bases with no gene match: 6. The CDR3 has 16 amino acids. Looked up from germline, CDR1 is MGHRA and CDR2 is YSYEKL.

This clonotype has a count of ten or more. The gene calls are TRBV9 and TRBJ1-1; TRBD1 is a possible D gene (6 bases). This CDR3 is built from 13 residues. Germline CDR1 SGDLS, CDR2 YYNGEE. V lost 1 base, J lost 5 bases, and 9 bases lay in between. The CDR3 here is CASSVRGGTEAFF. Written as DNA, the CDR3 is TGTGCCAGCAGCGTAAGAGGGGGGACTGAAGCTTTCTTT. Filled out from reference TRBV9 and TRBJ1-1, the complete variable domain reads DSGVTQTPKHLITATGQRVTLRCSPRSGDLSVYWYQQSLDQGLQFLIQYYNGEERAKGNILERFSAQQFPDLHSELNLSSLELGDSALYFCASSVRGGTEAFFGQGTRLTVV.